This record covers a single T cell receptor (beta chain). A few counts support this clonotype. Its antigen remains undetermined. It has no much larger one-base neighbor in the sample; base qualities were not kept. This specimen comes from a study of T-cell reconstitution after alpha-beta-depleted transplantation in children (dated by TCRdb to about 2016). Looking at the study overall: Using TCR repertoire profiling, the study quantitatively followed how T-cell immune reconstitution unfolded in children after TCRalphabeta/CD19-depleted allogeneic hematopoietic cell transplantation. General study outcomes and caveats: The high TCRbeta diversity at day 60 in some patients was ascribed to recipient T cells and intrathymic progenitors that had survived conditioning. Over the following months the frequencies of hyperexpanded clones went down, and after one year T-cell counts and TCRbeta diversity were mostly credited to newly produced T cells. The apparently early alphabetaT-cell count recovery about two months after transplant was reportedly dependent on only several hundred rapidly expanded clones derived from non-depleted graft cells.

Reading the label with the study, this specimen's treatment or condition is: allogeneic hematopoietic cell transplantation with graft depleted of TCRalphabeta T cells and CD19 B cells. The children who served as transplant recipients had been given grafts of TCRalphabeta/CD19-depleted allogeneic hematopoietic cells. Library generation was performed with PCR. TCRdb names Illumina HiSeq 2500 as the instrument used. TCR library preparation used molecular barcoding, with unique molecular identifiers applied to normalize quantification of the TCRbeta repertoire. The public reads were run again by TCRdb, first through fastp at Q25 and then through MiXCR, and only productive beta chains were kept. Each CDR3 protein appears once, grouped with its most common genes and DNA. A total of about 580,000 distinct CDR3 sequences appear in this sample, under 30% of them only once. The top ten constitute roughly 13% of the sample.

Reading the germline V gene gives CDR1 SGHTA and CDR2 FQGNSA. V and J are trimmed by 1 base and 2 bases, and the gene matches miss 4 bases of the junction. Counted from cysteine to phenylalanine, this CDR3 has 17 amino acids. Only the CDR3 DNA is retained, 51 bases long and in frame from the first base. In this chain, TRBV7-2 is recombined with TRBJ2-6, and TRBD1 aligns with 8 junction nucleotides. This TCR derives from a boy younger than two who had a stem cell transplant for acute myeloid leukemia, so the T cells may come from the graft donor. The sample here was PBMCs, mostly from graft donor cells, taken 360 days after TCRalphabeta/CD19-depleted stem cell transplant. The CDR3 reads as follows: CASSLVGTGAGANVLTF. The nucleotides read TGTGCCAGCAGCTTAGTAGGGACAGGAGCTGGGGCCAACGTCCTGACTTTC.